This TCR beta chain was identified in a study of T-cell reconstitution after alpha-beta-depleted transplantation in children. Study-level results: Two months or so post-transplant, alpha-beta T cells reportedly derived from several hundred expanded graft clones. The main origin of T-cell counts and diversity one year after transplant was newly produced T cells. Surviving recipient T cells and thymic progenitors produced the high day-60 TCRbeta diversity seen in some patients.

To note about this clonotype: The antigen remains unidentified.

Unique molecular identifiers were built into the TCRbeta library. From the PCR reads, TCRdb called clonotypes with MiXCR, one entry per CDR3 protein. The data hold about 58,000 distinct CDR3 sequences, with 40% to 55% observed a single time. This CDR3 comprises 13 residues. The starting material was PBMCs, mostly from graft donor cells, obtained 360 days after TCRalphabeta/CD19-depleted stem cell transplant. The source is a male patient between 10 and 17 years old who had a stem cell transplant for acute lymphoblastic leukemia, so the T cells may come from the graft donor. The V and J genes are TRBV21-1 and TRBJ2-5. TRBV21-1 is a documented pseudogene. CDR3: CASSKESGETQYF. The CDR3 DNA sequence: TGTGCCAGCAGCAAAGAGTCGGGTGAGACCCAGTACTTC.